Reported below is one T cell receptor (beta chain). Its antigen is still unknown. The data derive from a study of STAT3 mutations in large granular lymphocyte leukemia. Points from the study as a whole: Treatment regimens differed across patients between samplings. In T-cell large granular lymphocyte leukemia, about half of patients showed multiple immunodominant subclonotypes. Clonal expansion was inferred from other time points because no sample existed at each clone's first appearance.

Average productive template count per sample was approximately 41,000. Profiled with immunoSEQ multiplex PCR; TCRdb holds only in-frame clones, not every one. The sample carries about 9,100 clones, more than 90% recorded once. This TCR came from a man aged 55 to 70 with T-cell large granular lymphocyte leukemia. Some clones in this sample may be carry-over from other donors' samples. Sequenced input: peripheral blood mononuclear cells.

CDR3 DNA sequence: TGTGCCTGGAGCGACGGGGGTATTAAAAAACTGTTTTTT. This translates into CAWSDGGIKKLFF. The chain uses TRBV30 and TRBJ1-4, with TRBD1 as a possible D gene (5 bases). Trimming took 3 bases from V and 9 from J, leaving 14 bases between them. The CDR3 runs 13 residues. Germline CDR1 GTSNPN, CDR2 SVGIG (reference sequence).